What follows is one T cell receptor (beta chain) and its context. Its antigen remains unidentified. The primer mix had 60 Vbeta and 13 Jbeta primers. The protocol was immunoSEQ multiplex PCR, while the TCRdb copy is restricted to in-frame clones and leaves out a portion. The sample shows roughly 190,000 clones, roughly 60% of them seen only once. Germline CDR1 SGHRS, CDR2 YFSETQ. Trimming took 2 bases from V and 1 from J; bases not matched to a gene: 8. The CDR3 covers 16 residues. The sample is drawn from a study of cytomegalovirus exposure and HLA in healthy donors. General study results and limits: Later analysis reportedly placed an Asian-associated ancestry cluster below the roughly 640-donor mean in N-insertions. HLA restriction was apparent for most CMV-associated TCR beta chains in a later analysis. Later analysis indicated greater clonal expansion among HLA-associated TCR beta chains than among equally common other chains.

The sequencing input was PBMCs. This receptor was taken from a man between 35 and 55 years old in good health and CMV-seronegative. The chain links TRBV5-1 to TRBJ1-1, with 7 bases matching TRBD1. This CDR3 reads CASSFNLQGPNTEAFF. CDR3 coding DNA: TGCGCCAGCAGCTTCAACCTACAGGGGCCGAACACTGAAGCTTTCTTT.